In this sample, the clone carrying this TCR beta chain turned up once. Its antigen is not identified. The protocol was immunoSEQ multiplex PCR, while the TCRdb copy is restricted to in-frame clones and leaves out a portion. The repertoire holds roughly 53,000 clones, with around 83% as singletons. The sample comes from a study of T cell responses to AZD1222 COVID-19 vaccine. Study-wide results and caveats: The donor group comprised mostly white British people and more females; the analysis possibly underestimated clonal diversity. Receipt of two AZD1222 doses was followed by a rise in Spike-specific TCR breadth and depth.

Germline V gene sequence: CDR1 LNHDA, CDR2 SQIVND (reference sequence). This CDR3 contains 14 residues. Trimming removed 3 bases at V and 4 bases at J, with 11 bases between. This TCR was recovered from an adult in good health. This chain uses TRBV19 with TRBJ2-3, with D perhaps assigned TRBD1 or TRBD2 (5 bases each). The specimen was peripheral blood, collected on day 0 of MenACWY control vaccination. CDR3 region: CASSIPGTSDTQYF. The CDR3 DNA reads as TGTGCCAGTAGTATTCCCGGGACCTCAGATACGCAGTATTTT.